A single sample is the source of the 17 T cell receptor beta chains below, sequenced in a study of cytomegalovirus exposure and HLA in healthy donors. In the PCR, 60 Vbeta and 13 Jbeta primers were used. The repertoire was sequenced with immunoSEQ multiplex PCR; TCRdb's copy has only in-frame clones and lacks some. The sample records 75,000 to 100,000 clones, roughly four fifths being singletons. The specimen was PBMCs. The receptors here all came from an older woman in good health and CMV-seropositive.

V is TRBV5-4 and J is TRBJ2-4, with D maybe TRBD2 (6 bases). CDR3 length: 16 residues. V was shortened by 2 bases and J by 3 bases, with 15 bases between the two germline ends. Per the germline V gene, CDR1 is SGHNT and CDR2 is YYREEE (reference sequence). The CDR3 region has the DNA TGTGCCAGCAGCTTAGCCCCGGGGGTGAACAAAAACATTCAGTACTTC. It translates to CASSLAPGVNKNIQYF.

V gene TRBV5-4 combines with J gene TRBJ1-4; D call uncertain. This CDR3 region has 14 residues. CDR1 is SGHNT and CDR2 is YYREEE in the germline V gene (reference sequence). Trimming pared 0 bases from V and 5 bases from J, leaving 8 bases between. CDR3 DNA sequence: TGTGCCAGCAGCTTGGGTGCCGCGAATGAAAAACTGTTTTTT. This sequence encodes CASSLGAANEKLFF. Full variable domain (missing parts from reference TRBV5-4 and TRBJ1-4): ETGVTQSPTHLIKTRGQQVTLRCSSQSGHNTVSWYQQALGQGPQFIFQYYREEENGRGNFPPRFSGLQFPNYSSELNVNALELDDSALYLCASSLGAANEKLFFGSGTQLSVL.

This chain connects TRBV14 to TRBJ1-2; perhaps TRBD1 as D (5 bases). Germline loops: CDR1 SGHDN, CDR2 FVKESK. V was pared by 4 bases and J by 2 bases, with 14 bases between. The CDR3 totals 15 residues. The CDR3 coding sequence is TGTGCCAGCAGCCGGGGAGGGACGACGAACTATGGCTACACCTTC. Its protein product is CASSRGGTTNYGYTF.

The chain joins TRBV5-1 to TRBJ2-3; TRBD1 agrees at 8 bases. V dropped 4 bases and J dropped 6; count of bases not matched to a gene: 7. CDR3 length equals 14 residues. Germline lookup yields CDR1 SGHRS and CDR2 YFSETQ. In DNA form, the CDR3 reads TGCGCCAGCAGCAGCGGACAGGGCGTGGATACGCAGTATTTT. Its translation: CASSSGQGVDTQYF.

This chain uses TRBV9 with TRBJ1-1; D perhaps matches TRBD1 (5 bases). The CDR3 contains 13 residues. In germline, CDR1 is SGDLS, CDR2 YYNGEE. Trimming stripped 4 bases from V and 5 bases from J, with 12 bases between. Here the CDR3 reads CASSPRVRTEAFF. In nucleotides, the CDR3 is TGTGCCAGCAGCCCCAGGGTGAGGACTGAAGCTTTCTTT.

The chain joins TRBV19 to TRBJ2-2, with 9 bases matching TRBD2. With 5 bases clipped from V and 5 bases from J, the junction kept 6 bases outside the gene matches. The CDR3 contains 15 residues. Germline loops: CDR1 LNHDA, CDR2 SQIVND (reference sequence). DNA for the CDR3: TGTGCCAGTAGTGTTAGCGGGAGTGGGACCGGGGAGCTGTTTTTT. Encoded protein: CASSVSGSGTGELFF.

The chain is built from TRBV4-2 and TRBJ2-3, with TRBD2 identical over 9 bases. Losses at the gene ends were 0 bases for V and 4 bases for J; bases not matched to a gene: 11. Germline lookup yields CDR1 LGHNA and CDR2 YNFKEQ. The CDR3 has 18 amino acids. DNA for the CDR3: TGTGCCAGCAGCCAAGATAGTACGGCGGGAGGGCCACCAGATACGCAGTATTTT. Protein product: CASSQDSTAGGPPDTQYF.

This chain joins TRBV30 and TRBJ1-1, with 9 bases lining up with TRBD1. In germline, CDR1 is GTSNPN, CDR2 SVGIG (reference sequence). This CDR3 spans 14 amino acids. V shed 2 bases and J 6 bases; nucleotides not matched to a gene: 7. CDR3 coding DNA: TGTGCCTGGAGTAAGAGGGACAGGGACGCTGAAGCTTTCTTT. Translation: CAWSKRDRDAEAFF.

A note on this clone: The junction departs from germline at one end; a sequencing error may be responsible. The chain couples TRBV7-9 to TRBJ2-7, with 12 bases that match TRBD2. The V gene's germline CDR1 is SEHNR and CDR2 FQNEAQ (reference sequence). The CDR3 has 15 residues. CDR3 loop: CSSSEPTSGRNEQYF. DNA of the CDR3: TGTTCCAGCAGCGAGCCTACTAGCGGGAGGAACGAGCAGTACTTC.

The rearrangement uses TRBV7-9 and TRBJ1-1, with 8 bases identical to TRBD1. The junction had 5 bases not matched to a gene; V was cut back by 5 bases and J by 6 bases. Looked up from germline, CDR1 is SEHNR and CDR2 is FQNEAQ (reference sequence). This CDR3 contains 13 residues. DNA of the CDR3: TGTGCCAGCAGCCGGACAGGGCGGCCTGAAGCTTTCTTT. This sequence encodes CASSRTGRPEAFF.

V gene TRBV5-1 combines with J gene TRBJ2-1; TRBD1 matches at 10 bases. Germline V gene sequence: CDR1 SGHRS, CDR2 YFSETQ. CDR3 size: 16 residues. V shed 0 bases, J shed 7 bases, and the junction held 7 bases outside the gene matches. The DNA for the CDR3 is TGCGCCAGCAGCTTGGGACAGGGGGCTGTTGGGAATGAGCAGTTCTTC. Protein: CASSLGQGAVGNEQFF.

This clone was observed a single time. The CDR3 here is CASSVSQGAGGYTF. The CDR3 region has the DNA TGTGCCAGCAGTGTTAGCCAGGGGGCCGGGGGCTACACCTTC. The rearrangement uses TRBV6-1 and TRBJ1-2, with TRBD1 identical over 8 bases. CDR3 length: 14 amino acids. In germline, CDR1 is MNHNS, CDR2 SASEGT. The V and J ends lost 4 bases and 8 bases, in that order; junction bases with no gene match: 9.

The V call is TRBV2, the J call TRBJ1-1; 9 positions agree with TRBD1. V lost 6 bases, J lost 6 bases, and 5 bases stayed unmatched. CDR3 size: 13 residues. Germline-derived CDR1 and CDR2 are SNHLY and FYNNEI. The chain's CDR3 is CASSYRGQSEAFF. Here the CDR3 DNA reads TGTGCCAGCAGCTACAGGGGGCAGTCTGAAGCTTTCTTT.

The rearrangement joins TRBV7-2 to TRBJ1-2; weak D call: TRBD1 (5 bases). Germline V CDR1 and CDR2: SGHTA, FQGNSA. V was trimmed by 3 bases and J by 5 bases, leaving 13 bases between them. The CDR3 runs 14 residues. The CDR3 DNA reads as TGTGCCAGCAGCTTCGGGGGATCCATTTATGGCTACACCTTC. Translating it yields CASSFGGSIYGYTF.

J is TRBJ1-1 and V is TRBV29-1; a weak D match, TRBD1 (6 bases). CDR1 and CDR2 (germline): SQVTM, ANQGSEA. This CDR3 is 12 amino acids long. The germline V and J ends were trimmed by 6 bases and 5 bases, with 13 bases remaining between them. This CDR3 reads CSVGTTWTEAFF. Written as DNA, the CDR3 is TGCAGCGTCGGGACAACTTGGACTGAAGCTTTCTTT.

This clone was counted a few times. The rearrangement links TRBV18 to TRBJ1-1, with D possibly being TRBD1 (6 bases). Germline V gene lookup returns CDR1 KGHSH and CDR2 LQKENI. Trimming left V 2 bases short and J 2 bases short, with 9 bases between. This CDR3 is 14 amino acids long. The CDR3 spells CASSPLGGNTEAFF. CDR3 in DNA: TGTGCCAGCTCACCATTAGGGGGAAACACTGAAGCTTTCTTT.

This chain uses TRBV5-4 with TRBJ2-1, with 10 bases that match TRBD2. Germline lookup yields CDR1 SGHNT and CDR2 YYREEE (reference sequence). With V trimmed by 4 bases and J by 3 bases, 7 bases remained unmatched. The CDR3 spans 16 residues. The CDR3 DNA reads TGTGCCAGCAGCAGGGGGACTAGCGTACTCTACAATGAGCAGTTCTTC. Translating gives CASSRGTSVLYNEQFF.